The rows below give T cell receptor beta chains drawn from one sample of a study of blood T cell repertoires in COVID-19. Sequencing was performed with immunoSEQ multiplex PCR; in TCRdb, only in-frame clones are kept and a portion is missing. The data contain more than 200,000 clones, over 75% of them singletons. The source material was peripheral blood. The receptors were gathered from a woman of 80 years or more with acute or convalescent COVID-19. The CDR3 runs from the conserved cysteine through the conserved F or W. The order of the fields is V gene, clone size, D gene, J gene, CDR3 DNA, CDR3 protein. D genes are given only for firm matches. Some rows mark clone size as missing; the rest say once, few, many or name a class of expanded clone.

TRBV2	NA	TRBD2	TRBJ2-5	TGTGCCAGCAGTGCGATGCGGGGGGCCCAAGAGACCCAGTACTTC	CASSAMRGAQETQYF
TRBV5-1	NA	NA	TRBJ2-1	TGCGCCAGCAGCCCCACCTGGGCAGGGGCCTACAATGAGCAGTTCTTC	CASSPTWAGAYNEQFF
TRBV19	NA	TRBD1	TRBJ1-1	TGTGCCAGTAGTATGAACAGGGGGCTTACTGAAGCTTTCTTT	CASSMNRGLTEAFF
TRBV28	NA	NA	TRBJ2-7	TGTGCCAGCAGCACTACAGGGTATCCCTACGAGCAGTACTTC	CASSTTGYPYEQYF
TRBV10-1	few	TRBD1	TRBJ1-4	TGCGCCGACAAGGCAGGGGGCGATGAAAAACTGTTTTTT	CADKAGGDEKLFF
TRBV6-1	NA	TRBD2	TRBJ2-3	TGTGCCAGCAGTGGGACTAGCGGGAGGGCCGGAGCAGATACGCAGTATTTT	CASSGTSGRAGADTQYF
TRBV5-1	NA	NA	TRBJ2-1	TGCGCCAGCAGCTTACCGGGACACTCCTACAATGAGCAGTTCTTC	CASSLPGHSYNEQFF
TRBV18	NA	NA	TRBJ2-7	TGTGCCAGCTCGGGTCCCGACAGAACCAACGAGCAGTACTTC	CASSGPDRTNEQYF
TRBV6-1	NA	TRBD1	TRBJ2-1	TGTGCCAGCAGTGACGGGGGACAGGGCTCCAATGAGCAGTTCTTC	CASSDGGQGSNEQFF
TRBV6-5	NA	TRBD1	TRBJ2-7	TGTGCCAGCAGTTACCTCGGACAGGGGGCCTACGAGCAGTACTTC	CASSYLGQGAYEQYF
TRBV19	NA	NA	TRBJ2-7	NA	CASSLSWEGSYEQYF
TRBV6-5	NA	NA	TRBJ1-1	TGTGCCAGCAGTTGGGCCGACACTGAAGCTTTCTTT	CASSWADTEAFF
TRBV28	NA	NA	TRBJ1-5	TGTGCCAGCAGGCCCACGGAGGGTCTGAGGCCCCAGCATTTT	CASRPTEGLRPQHF
TRBV19	NA	NA	TRBJ2-5	TGTGCCAGTAGTTTGGGGGCAGATAGAAAAGAGACCCAGTACTTC	CASSLGADRKETQYF
TRBV27	NA	TRBD2	TRBJ2-3	TGTGCCACCCGACAGAGCGGGAGTAGATATACGCAGTATTTT	CATRQSGSRYTQYF
TRBV3-1/TRBV3-2	NA	TRBD2	TRBJ2-2	TGTGCCAGCAGCCAAGGGGGAGGGATGATCGGGGAGCTGTTTTTT	CASSQGGGMIGELFF
TRBV3-1/TRBV3-2	NA	TRBD2	TRBJ2-1	TGTGCCAGCAGCTGGACTAGCGGGACAAACAATGAGCAGTTCTTC	CASSWTSGTNNEQFF
TRBV9	NA	TRBD2	TRBJ2-5	TGTGCCAGCAGCGTAAGAATAGCGGGCTGGGGAGAGACCCAGTACTTC	CASSVRIAGWGETQYF
TRBV5-1	NA	NA	TRBJ2-5	TGCGCCAGCAGCTTGGACAGACAGCTAGAGACCCAGTACTTC	CASSLDRQLETQYF
TRBV12-5	NA	TRBD1	TRBJ1-2	TGTGCTAGTGGTTTGGTACCCGGACAGGTCCCAGTCAACTATGGCTACACCTTC	CASGLVPGQVPVNYGYTF
TRBV5-1	NA	TRBD2	TRBJ2-7	TGCGCCAGCAGCCTGGGAGGGCCCGAGCAGTACTTC	CASSLGGPEQYF
TRBV18	many	NA	TRBJ1-3	TGTGCCAGCTCACCACCGGGCAACTCTGGAAACACCATATATTTT	CASSPPGNSGNTIYF
TRBV25-1	NA	TRBD2	TRBJ2-3	TGTGCCAGCAGTGACCCCTTTGAGCGGGGGGTTGCAGATACGCAGTATTTT	CASSDPFERGVADTQYF
TRBV30	NA	NA	TRBJ1-1	TGTGCCTGGAGCCGGGGGTTGCGCACTGAAGCTTTCTTT	CAWSRGLRTEAFF
TRBV19	NA	TRBD1	TRBJ2-7	TGTGCCAGTACCGGACAGGGGAAGGGAAACGAGCAGTACTTC	CASTGQGKGNEQYF
TRBV3-1/TRBV3-2	NA	NA	TRBJ1-6	TGTGCCAGCAGCCCCGGACAGAACCCTTTATCATATAATTCACCCCTCCACTTT	CASSPGQNPLSYNSPLHF
TRBV2	NA	TRBD1	TRBJ1-6	TGTGCCAGCAGTGAGAGGGGGCAGGATCGGGAACCCCTCCACTTT	CASSERGQDREPLHF
TRBV4-1	NA	TRBD1	TRBJ2-1	TGCGCCAGCAGCCAAGATTGGACAGGGGCCTACAATGAGCAGTTCTTC	CASSQDWTGAYNEQFF
TRBV12-5	NA	TRBD1	TRBJ1-1	TGTGCTAGTGGTTTTGGACAGGGGGGCACTGAAGCTTTCTTT	CASGFGQGGTEAFF
TRBV11-3	NA	TRBD1	TRBJ2-7	TGTGCCAGCAGCTTGGGACAGGGCGACTACGAGCAGTACTTC	CASSLGQGDYEQYF
TRBV27	NA	TRBD1	TRBJ1-1	TGTGCCAGCAGTCCATGGACAGGGCGGGGGAACACTGAAGCTTTCTTT	CASSPWTGRGNTEAFF
TRBV5-1	NA	NA	TRBJ1-2	TGCGCCAGCAGCAAGGAGGTTAGCGAAGGGGGCTACACCTTC	CASSKEVSEGGYTF
TRBV6-1	NA	NA	TRBJ2-7	TGTGCCAGCAGTGAGGCCGGGGTCCGCGAGCAGTACTTC	CASSEAGVREQYF
TRBV5-6	NA	TRBD1	TRBJ1-4	TGTGCCAGCAGCCCTTACAGGGGGGGCGAGGAAAAACTGTTTTTT	CASSPYRGGEEKLFF
TRBV5-1	NA	NA	TRBJ2-5	TGCGCCAGCAGCTTGACAGGGTTTGGAGAGACCCAGTACTTC	CASSLTGFGETQYF
TRBV19	few	NA	TRBJ2-2	TGTGCCACCTCGGCACGAGGCACCGGGGAGCTGTTTTTT	CATSARGTGELFF
TRBV18	NA	TRBD1	TRBJ2-1	TGTGCCAGCTCTTGGACAGGGGAAACTTACAATGAGCAGTTCTTC	CASSWTGETYNEQFF
TRBV27	once	NA	TRBJ1-5	TGTGCCAGCAGTCCCCAATTTAAGGGGGAGAACAATCAGCCCCAGCATTTT	CASSPQFKGENNQPQHF
TRBV6-6	once	TRBD2	TRBJ2-3	TGTGCCGCCTCGTCACGTGCGGGGGGAAGCACAGATACGCAGTATTTT	CAASSRAGGSTDTQYF
TRBV29-1	NA	TRBD1	TRBJ1-2	TGCAGCGCCCCGACCGGGACAGGGGGAGAAAGTGGCTACACCTTC	CSAPTGTGGESGYTF
TRBV5-4	NA	NA	TRBJ1-2	TGTGCCAGCAGCGTTCCCGGGGACTATGGCTACACCTTC	CASSVPGDYGYTF
TRBV5-1	NA	TRBD1	TRBJ2-5	TGCGCCAGCAGCTTGGGACAGGGGGGAGAGACCCAGTACTTC	CASSLGQGGETQYF
TRBV6-6	NA	NA	TRBJ1-4	TGTGCCAGCAGTTACTCGAGGGATAATGAAAAACTGTTTTTT	CASSYSRDNEKLFF
TRBV6-1	NA	TRBD1	TRBJ2-5	TGTGCCAGCAGTGAGACCGGGACAGGGGCAGAGACCCAGTACTTC	CASSETGTGAETQYF
TRBV10-2	NA	TRBD1	TRBJ2-7	TGCGCCAGCAAAAATTCACTAGGACAGGACGAGCAGTACTTC	CASKNSLGQDEQYF
TRBV5-4	NA	NA	TRBJ1-2	TGTGCCAGCAGCTCCCTAAGCGGCTACACCTTC	CASSSLSGYTF
TRBV3-1/TRBV3-2	NA	TRBD2	TRBJ2-7	TGTGCCAGCAGCCCGGGGGACTATTCCAACGAGCAGTACTTC	CASSPGDYSNEQYF
TRBV5-1	NA	NA	TRBJ2-5	TGCGCCAGCAGACAGGAGGGGGAGACCCAGTACTTC	CASRQEGETQYF
TRBV6-4	NA	TRBD2	TRBJ2-7	TGTGCCAGCATTAGCCGCGGGAGCTCCTACGAGCAGTACTTC	CASISRGSSYEQYF
TRBV18	NA	NA	TRBJ1-3	TGTGCCAGCTCACCCCTTCCACTCCGCCTCTCTGGAAACACCATATATTTT	CASSPLPLRLSGNTIYF
TRBV28	NA	NA	TRBJ1-4	TGTGCCAGCAGTCCCTCAACAGGTGATAATGAAAAACTGTTTTTT	CASSPSTGDNEKLFF
TRBV29-1	NA	NA	TRBJ2-7	TGCAGCGTTGAAGAGGGCAACGAGCAGTACTTC	CSVEEGNEQYF
TRBV5-4	NA	TRBD2	TRBJ2-3	TGTGCCAGCAGCTTGAATCCCGGGGGGGTAGATACGCAGTATTTT	CASSLNPGGVDTQYF
TRBV11-2	NA	TRBD2	TRBJ2-7	TGTGCCAGCAGCTTAAGACCTTCTAGCGGGAGTCGGTCCTACGAGCAGTACTTC	CASSLRPSSGSRSYEQYF
TRBV29-1	NA	TRBD1	TRBJ2-3	TGCAGCGTCGGACAGGGGGCCCTCACAGATACGCAGTATTTT	CSVGQGALTDTQYF
TRBV4-1	NA	NA	TRBJ2-4	TGCGCCAGCAGCCAAGAAGAGGCGGGGGCACAAAACATTCAGTACTTC	CASSQEEAGAQNIQYF
TRBV7-9	NA	NA	TRBJ1-5	TGTGCCAGCAGCATGGGAATAAGGGGGCCCCAGCATTTT	CASSMGIRGPQHF